The sequence of this TCR beta chain was determined in a study of TIL therapy for anti-PD-1-resistant metastatic lung cancer. The V gene's germline CDR1 is MNHNY and CDR2 SVGAGI (reference sequence). This CDR3 has 15 amino acids. Losses at the gene ends were 7 bases for V and 8 bases for J; bases not matched to a gene: 13. The libraries were made with immunoSEQ v3. Clones were sequenced by immunoSEQ multiplex PCR, and TCRdb holds only the in-frame ones, with some missing. The sample holds about 7,200 clones, 70% to 85% seen once. Time point defined: pre-treatment sample, taken before nivolumab and TIL therapy. Tumor tissue came from excised metastases, mostly pleural nodules or supraclavicular lymph nodes.

The receptor was derived from a person aged 25 to 85 with non-small cell lung cancer. This chain uses TRBV6-6 with TRBJ2-1; 8 bases line up with TRBD2. The source was tumor tissue, collected at baseline. The CDR3 coding sequence is TGTGCCAGCACCCAGGGGACTAGATATATCGATGAGCAGTTCTTC. Its protein is CASTQGTRYIDEQFF.